The clone carrying this T cell receptor beta chain was observed a handful of times. V lost 3 bases, J lost 5 bases, and 15 bases lay in between. This CDR3 region has 16 residues. Germline CDR1 and CDR2: KGHDR and SFDVKD. The sorted Tregs were CD4+CD25+CD127-/low cells. TCRdb reprocessed the 5' RACE reads with MiXCR, giving one entry per CDR3 protein. The sample gives under 45,000 distinct CDR3 sequences, 22% of which show up once; less than 5% is in the top ten. The chain links TRBV24-1 to TRBJ2-2; perhaps TRBD1 as D (6 bases). The receptor was derived from a female donor with breast cancer. The sequenced sample was Tregs sorted from blood. The CDR3 sequence is CATSDPAGVRTGELFF. CDR3 bases: TGTGCCACCAGTGATCCTGCAGGGGTGCGAACCGGGGAGCTGTTTTTT.